The 16 T cell receptor beta chains presented below share a single source sample, sequenced in a study of blood T cells in healthy people across ages (dated by TCRdb to the mid-2010s). The library was generated by 5' RACE. Data came from an Illumina HiSeq 2500. A second 7 to 11 cycle PCR used a sample-barcoded 5' primer and a J-beta primer mix. The raw public reads went through TCRdb reprocessing: fastp at Q25, MiXCR clone calling, in-frame beta chains kept. CDR3 protein duplicates are merged, each entry listing the most common genes and DNA. The sample table lists around 1,500,000 distinct CDR3 sequences, over 25% of them with a count of one. The ten largest clones represent around 7.7% of the sample. Sequenced: blood. The source of these receptors is a woman aged 25 to 45 in good health.

The chain couples TRBV14 to TRBJ2-1, with 9 bases aligning to TRBD2. The length of the CDR3 is 14 residues. J was trimmed by 13 bases and V by 1 base; bases with no gene match: 8. Germline V gene sequence: CDR1 SGHDN, CDR2 FVKESK. CDR3 in DNA: TGTGCCAGCAGCCAAGCTGGGTTAGCGGGAGATCAGTTCTTC. Translated, it gives CASSQAGLAGDQFF.

This clonotype has just a few counts. The genes are TRBV19 and TRBJ2-4; 7 nucleotides match TRBD1. Per germline, CDR1 LNHDA and CDR2 SQIVND (reference sequence). The CDR3 is 14 residues long. V dropped 9 bases and J dropped 6; count of bases not matched to a gene: 11. Here the CDR3 DNA reads TGTGCCAGCGCCGGGACAGAATTAAGAAACATTCAGTACTTC. This translates into CASAGTELRNIQYF.

This clonotype was counted only a few times. Its ends do not fully match the called genes, so a read error is possible. The rearrangement links TRBV5-6 to TRBJ2-5; D is unclear. Germline V lookup: CDR1 SGHDT, CDR2 YYEEEE. CDR3 length: 16 residues. For the CDR3, the DNA is TGTGTCAGCAGCCCCGTCGGCTACAACCTTCAAGAGACCCAGTACTTC. This sequence encodes CVSSPVGYNLQETQYF.

This clonotype occurred a few times. One end of the junction fails to match germline, which may point to a read error. This chain joins TRBV29-1 and TRBJ1-2, with 8 bases identical to TRBD1. Germline V CDR1 and CDR2: SQVTM, ANQGSEA. The CDR3 is 14 residues long. CDR3 in DNA: TGCAGCGTTGTTACGGGACAGGCTAACTATGTCTACACCTTC. It specifies CSVVTGQANYVYTF.

The chain recombines TRBV7-2 with TRBJ2-5, with TRBD2 matching over 8 bases. V gave up 0 bases and J gave up 4 bases; unmatched junction bases: 10. This CDR3 has 17 residues. Germline V gene data show CDR1 as SGHTA and CDR2 as FQGNSA. CDR3 bases: TGTGCCAGCAGCTTAGCCCCGGGAGGGCCTATGTCAGAGACCCAGTACTTC. It yields the protein CASSLAPGGPMSETQYF.

This rearrangement joins TRBV6-6 to TRBJ1-5; D is ambiguous. Per the germline V gene, CDR1 is MNHNY and CDR2 is SVGAGI (reference sequence). V was pared by 4 bases and J by 4 bases, with 14 bases between. The CDR3 is 15 amino acids. The CDR3 sequence is CASSSKRVRNQPQHF. CDR3 coding DNA: TGTGCCAGCAGTTCCAAGCGAGTACGAAATCAGCCCCAGCATTTT.

The V gene is TRBV9, the J gene TRBJ2-7, with a weak D call TRBD1 (5 bases). The V and J ends lost 0 bases and 3 bases respectively, with 10 bases between them. The CDR3 length is 14 residues. Germline lookup yields CDR1 SGDLS and CDR2 YYNGEE. The CDR3 sequence: CASSVAAGNYEQYF. In nucleotides, the CDR3 is TGTGCCAGCAGCGTAGCTGCAGGGAACTACGAGCAGTACTTC.

A note on this clonotype: A read error may produce the germline difference seen at one junction end. The chain carries TRBV5-1 and TRBJ2-5; the D is unclear. The CDR3 loop spans 14 amino acids. Germline V gene data show CDR1 as SGHRS and CDR2 as YFSETQ. CDR3 protein: CSSSSIGPQETQYF. CDR3 coding DNA: TGCTCCAGCAGCTCGATAGGGCCCCAAGAGACCCAGTACTTC. Based on the CDR3 plus reference TRBV5-1 and TRBJ2-5, the full variable domain is KAGVTQTPRYLIKTRGQQVTLSCSPISGHRSVSWYQQTPGQGLQFLFEYFSETQRNKGNFPGRFSGRQFSNSRSEMNVSTLELGDSALYLCSSSSIGPQETQYFGPGTRLLVL.

In its sample, this clonotype was seen many times. The chain combines TRBV29-1 with TRBJ2-7; D is unclear. V lost 4 bases to trimming and J lost 3 bases, with 7 bases between them. Germline V gene sequence: CDR1 SQVTM, CDR2 ANQGSEA. The length of the CDR3 is 11 residues. The CDR3 DNA reads TGCAGCGTTGGACGGAACTACGAGCAGTACTTC. This encodes CSVGRNYEQYF.

The sample holds a few counts of this clonotype. DNA of the CDR3: TGCGCCAGCGCCAGGGGGCGAGACACAGATACGCAGTATTTT. Protein: CASARGRDTDTQYF. The gene calls are TRBV5-1 and TRBJ2-3; TRBD1 agrees at 8 bases. V gave up 7 bases and J gave up 2 bases; unmatched junction bases: 6. Germline values: CDR1 SGHRS, CDR2 YFSETQ. The length of the CDR3 is 14 residues.

This chain connects TRBV6-1 to TRBJ1-2, with D perhaps matching TRBD1 (5 bases). This CDR3 contains 13 residues. The germline V and J ends were trimmed by 6 bases and 5 bases, with 13 bases remaining between them. Germline CDR1 is MNHNS and CDR2 is SASEGT. CDR3 sequence: CASRTTGGYGYTF. The CDR3 DNA reads as TGTGCCAGCAGAACCACAGGAGGTTATGGCTACACCTTC.

This clonotype showed up just a few times. The chain combines TRBV7-2 with TRBJ1-2; D might be TRBD1 (6 bases). Germline loops: CDR1 SGHTA, CDR2 FQGNSA. V lost 3 bases, J lost 2 bases, and 13 bases lay in between. This CDR3 has 15 residues. The CDR3 nucleotides are TGTGCCAGCAGCTTGAAACAGGGATGGAACTATGGCTACACCTTC. The encoded protein is CASSLKQGWNYGYTF.

As regards this clonotype: A much larger clone differs by one base, so this may be a read error. The chain has TRBV7-2 and TRBJ2-5, with unresolved D. The better agreement between TRBJ2-7 and the DNA end casts doubt on the J call. The CDR3 sequence is 13 residues long. The germline V gene encodes CDR1 SGHTA and CDR2 FQGNSA. The CDR3 region has the DNA TGTGCCAGCAGCCCGCAGGAGTATCTCGAGCAGTACTTC. This gives the protein CASSPQEYLEQYF.

The chain carries TRBV11-2 and TRBJ2-1; D ambiguous. Germline CDR1 and CDR2: SGHAT and FQNNGV. The CDR3 is 14 residues long. V was trimmed by 1 base and J by 6 bases, leaving 10 bases between them. CDR3 sequence (DNA): TGTGCCAGCAGCTTAGTGAAGGGTGCCAATGAGCAGTTCTTC. Translation: CASSLVKGANEQFF.

In the case of this clonotype: This may come from a read error, since a much larger clone is one base off. The chain employs TRBV5-1 and TRBJ2-5, with D possibly matching TRBD1 (5 bases). The last part of the DNA fits TRBJ2-7 better; the J call may be wrong. CDR1 and CDR2 from the germline V gene are SGHRS and YFSETQ. CDR3 length: 14 amino acids. This CDR3 is CASSSEDSRYEQYF. CDR3 DNA: TGCGCCAGCAGCTCCGAAGACAGCAGGTACGAGCAGTACTTC.

This clonotype was found a few times. This rearrangement joins TRBV5-1 to TRBJ1-2; 7 nucleotides align to TRBD1. Per germline, CDR1 SGHRS and CDR2 YFSETQ. The V and J ends lost 4 bases and 0 bases, in that order; junction bases with no gene match: 6. The CDR3 spans 15 residues. The CDR3: CASSRIGTANYGYTF. The CDR3 coding sequence is TGCGCCAGCAGCCGGATTGGGACAGCTAACTATGGCTACACCTTC.